These T cell receptor beta chains were read from a single sample in a study of T cell changes during pregnancy in multiple sclerosis. Profiled with immunoSEQ multiplex PCR; TCRdb holds only in-frame clones, not every one. The repertoire holds 90,000 or so clones, with approximately 92% as singletons. Specimen: peripheral blood, collected in the first trimester of pregnancy. All receptors come from a female donor with multiple sclerosis, enrolled in a pregnancy study. CDR3s include the opening cysteine and the closing phenylalanine or tryptophan. D genes are given only for firm matches. Clone size is not always given. Where it is, it says once, few, many or a class for expanded clones.

>TRBD2|TRBJ2-7|TRBV7-8|NA
TGTGCCAGCAAGGCGGGAGGGCCTCTATACGAGCAGTACTTC
CASKAGGPLYEQYF
>NA|TRBJ2-7|TRBV28|NA
TGTGCCAGCAGTTTACCCCAGGGGAGTTTCGAGCAGTACTTC
CASSLPQGSFEQYF
>NA|TRBJ2-3|TRBV6-1|NA
TGTGCCACCGGGCGAACTCGACAGTATACAGATACGCAGTATTTT
CATGRTRQYTDTQYF
>TRBD1|TRBJ1-1|TRBV19|NA
TGTGCCAGTAGTATGGGGACAGTGAACACTGAAGCTTTCTTT
CASSMGTVNTEAFF
>NA|TRBJ2-1|TRBV29-1|NA
TGCAGCGTTGATGCCCCCCTAGCGCAGTCGTACAATGAGCAGTTCTTC
CSVDAPLAQSYNEQFF
>TRBD2|TRBJ2-2|TRBV5-6|NA
TGTGCCAGCAGCCTCAGGGTGACTAGCGGGAGCACCGGGGAGCTGTTTTTT
CASSLRVTSGSTGELFF
>NA|TRBJ2-1|TRBV6-1|NA
TGTGCCAGCAGTGTGTACAGTGGGTACAATGAGCAGTTCTTC
CASSVYSGYNEQFF
>NA|TRBJ2-5|TRBV21-1|NA
TGTGCCGCCCACACCCTAGCCGAGACCCAGTACTTC
CAAHTLAETQYF
>TRBD1|TRBJ1-5|TRBV4-2|once
TGTGCCAGCAGCCACCCTTCCGTGACAGGGCGGGTCGGGGAGCCCCAGCATTTT
CASSHPSVTGRVGEPQHF
>TRBD2|TRBJ2-1|TRBV30|NA
TGTGCCTGGACTAGCGGGGTGGGATACAATGAGCAGTTCTTC
CAWTSGVGYNEQFF
>NA|TRBJ1-2|TRBV5-1|NA
TGCGCCAGCAGCCTGGTACAGGGTGCGGGCGGCTACACCTTC
CASSLVQGAGGYTF
>TRBD1|TRBJ1-2|TRBV7-8|NA
TGTGCCAGCAGCACGGGACAGGGCTATAGTACTAACTATGGCTACACCTTC
CASSTGQGYSTNYGYTF
>TRBD1|TRBJ1-5|TRBV23-1|NA
TGCGCCAGCAGTCACAACCCTAGGGGGCACAGGGACGTTCAGCCCCAGCATTTT
CASSHNPRGHRDVQPQHF
>NA|TRBJ2-2|TRBV27|NA
TGTGCCAGCAGTTTAAGCGGATCGAACACCGGGGAGCTGTTTTTT
CASSLSGSNTGELFF
>TRBD2|TRBJ2-1|TRBV29-1|NA
TGCAGCGCCCAAGCGGGGGAAGGGAATGAGCAGTTCTTC
CSAQAGEGNEQFF
>TRBD1|TRBJ1-2|TRBV19|NA
TGTGCCAGTAGTTCGGGACAGGGGAGAGGCTACACCTTC
CASSSGQGRGYTF
>NA|TRBJ1-1|TRBV12-5|NA
TGTGCTAGTGGTACCGGGGTCGGCACTGAAGCTTTCTTT
CASGTGVGTEAFF
>NA|TRBJ2-1|TRBV19|NA
TGTGCCAGTGATACAGGGAAGGTTAATGAGCAGTTCTTC
CASDTGKVNEQFF
>TRBD1|TRBJ2-7|TRBV30|NA
TGTGCCTGGAGTGTACAGGGGTACTCCTACGAGCAGTACTTC
CAWSVQGYSYEQYF
>TRBD1|TRBJ2-7|TRBV11-2|once
TGTGCCAGCAGCTTAGGTCCGGGACAGGGGGCTTGGGAGCAGTACTTC
CASSLGPGQGAWEQYF
>NA|TRBJ1-1|TRBV4-3|NA
TGCGCCAGCAGCCAAGATTTGGGGGGGACTGAAGCTTTCTTT
CASSQDLGGTEAFF
>TRBD1|TRBJ2-3|TRBV9|NA
TGTGCCAGCAGCGCCCCCGCCAGGGGGCAAGTCACAGATACGCAGTATTTT
CASSAPARGQVTDTQYF
>NA|TRBJ2-1|TRBV7-8|NA
TGTGCCAGCAGGGAGAGCTCCTACAATGAGCAGTTCTTC
CASRESSYNEQFF